The entry that follows covers one TCR beta chain sequence. Time point here: cycle 4 day 1 (C4D1), after six to seven weeks of nivolumab. All patients experienced relapse after autologous stem cell transplantation, and brentuximab vedotin exposure was variable. This sample is drawn from a study of PD-1 blockade in classical Hodgkin lymphoma. Assay used: immunoSEQ multiplex PCR; TCRdb lists only in-frame clones, some missing. The top ten hold 20% to 25% of the sample, which has about 21,000 clones, 65% to 85% seen once. This clonotype originated in a human donor with classical Hodgkin lymphoma. This specimen consisted of peripheral blood mononuclear cells (PBMCs), obtained before the fourth cycle of nivolumab.

For the CDR3, the DNA is TGTGCCAGCAGTTTGCCGGGAAGTACGTCACCCCTCCACTTT. Its translation is CASSLPGSTSPLHF. This rearrangement joins TRBV28 to TRBJ1-6; D is ambiguous. The CDR3 length is 14 residues. The germline gives CDR1 MDHEN, CDR2 SYDVKM. Trimming took 3 bases from V and 10 from J, leaving 13 bases between them.